This is a list of T cell receptor beta chains from one sample in a study of CD8 T cells in Susac syndrome. Each CDR3 protein gets one entry after TCRdb re-called the immunoSEQ multiplex PCR reads with MiXCR. The table includes 110,000 or so distinct CDR3 sequences, about 96% detected once. Sequenced: CD4+ T cells from PBMCs. These receptors were collected from a human donor in good health. Both conserved end residues are part of each CDR3. A D gene is named only where the DNA matches it firmly. Expanded clones are given a class, and other clones once, few, many or no size at all.

v_gene,d_gene,abundance,j_gene,CDR3nt,CDR3aa
TRBV28,NA,NA,TRBJ1-4,TGTGCCAGCAGCCCAGGGGCCCTTAATGAAAAACTGTTTTTT,CASSPGALNEKLFF
TRBV30,NA,NA,TRBJ1-1,TGTGCCTGGGCACACTACAGGGAGAACACTGAAGCTTTCTTT,CAWAHYRENTEAFF
TRBV7-8,TRBD1,NA,TRBJ1-6,TGTGCCAGCAGCTCTCACAGGGGGCAGGATAATTCACCCCTCCACTTT,CASSSHRGQDNSPLHF
TRBV5-4,TRBD2,NA,TRBJ2-5,TGTGCCAGCAGTCCCCCCCCGGGACTAGCGGGGAGGGGGAAAGAGACCCAGTACTTC,CASSPPPGLAGRGKETQYF
TRBV6-2/TRBV6-3,NA,NA,TRBJ2-2,TGTGCCAGCAGCCTGACTAGTTCCGGGGAGCTGTTTTTT,CASSLTSSGELFF
TRBV5-1,NA,NA,TRBJ2-3,TGCGCCAGCAGCCCGGACGGGGGTGGAGATACGCAGTATTTT,CASSPDGGGDTQYF
TRBV2,NA,NA,TRBJ1-2,TGTGCCAGCAGTGTTAGGGATAACTATGGCTACACCTTC,CASSVRDNYGYTF
TRBV29-1,TRBD1,NA,TRBJ2-7,TGCAGCGCGGCCAGGGGGTCCGAGCAGTACTTC,CSAARGSEQYF
TRBV5-6,NA,NA,TRBJ2-5,TGTGCCAGCAGCCCCACCCACCAAGAGACCCAGTACTTC,CASSPTHQETQYF
TRBV12-3/TRBV12-4,TRBD2,NA,TRBJ2-5,TGTGCCAGCCTCCCGGGGGGGATGGAGACCCAGTACTTC,CASLPGGMETQYF
TRBV12-3/TRBV12-4,TRBD2,NA,TRBJ2-5,TGTGCCAGCAGTTTCGACGGGGGGGAGACCCAGTACTTC,CASSFDGGETQYF
TRBV6-5,NA,NA,TRBJ1-1,TGTGCCAGCAGGCGGATAGGGGGCACTGAAGCTTTCTTT,CASRRIGGTEAFF
TRBV30,NA,NA,TRBJ1-4,TGTGCCTGGAGTGGGGGGGCCTGGGAAAAACTGTTTTTT,CAWSGGAWEKLFF
TRBV13,NA,NA,TRBJ2-5,TGTGCCAGCAGCCCCCCCGGACTCGTTCTGCAAGAGACCCAGTACTTC,CASSPPGLVLQETQYF
TRBV5-1,NA,NA,TRBJ1-1,TGCGCCAGCAGCTTGAGAGCAAGCCTCATGAACACTGAAGCTTTCTTT,CASSLRASLMNTEAFF
TRBV12-3/TRBV12-4,NA,NA,TRBJ2-3,TGTGCCAGCAGCCCCGACGGTAGCACAGATACGCAGTATTTT,CASSPDGSTDTQYF
TRBV25-1,TRBD1,once,TRBJ2-2,TGTGCCAGCTCAGGGACAGGGTATAGCCCCGGGGAGCTGTTTTTT,CASSGTGYSPGELFF
TRBV20-1,NA,NA,TRBJ1-4,TGCAGTGCTAGGGGGGTACCTGAAAAACTGTTTTTT,CSARGVPEKLFF
TRBV7-2,NA,NA,TRBJ2-7,TGTGCCAGCAGCTTAGCCGGGACGGTGAGCTCCTACGAGCAGTACTTC,CASSLAGTVSSYEQYF
TRBV7-9,NA,NA,TRBJ1-1,TGTGCCAGCAGCTCACCCAGGGAGATGAACACTGAAGCTTTCTTT,CASSSPREMNTEAFF
TRBV4-1,NA,NA,TRBJ2-3,TGCGCCAGCAGCCAAGGGACACTAAGCACAGATACGCAGTATTTT,CASSQGTLSTDTQYF
TRBV4-1,NA,NA,TRBJ2-2,TGCGCCAGCAGCCGAGATGGGGTACGGAACACCGGGGAGCTGTTTTTT,CASSRDGVRNTGELFF
TRBV29-1,NA,NA,TRBJ2-5,TGCAGCGTTGAACGGGTTCGGGAGACCCAGTACTTC,CSVERVRETQYF
TRBV11-3,TRBD2,NA,TRBJ2-4,TGTGCCAGCAGCACAAAGCCAGCGGGAGGCGGGGGGCTAGCCAAAAACATTCAGTACTTC,CASSTKPAGGGGLAKNIQYF
TRBV2,TRBD1,NA,TRBJ2-2,TGTGCCAGCAGTCAAAGCGACAGGGGTGGCACCGGGGAGCTGTTTTTT,CASSQSDRGGTGELFF
TRBV11-2,TRBD1,once,TRBJ1-1,TGTGCCAGCAGCTTAGTAGGGGGCCAGAACACTGAAGCTTTCTTT,CASSLVGGQNTEAFF
TRBV4-1,TRBD1,NA,TRBJ1-4,TGCGCCAGCAGCCAAGACCCGGGACAGGGCGCCCGGGACCTGTTTTTT,CASSQDPGQGARDLFF
TRBV15,NA,NA,TRBJ2-6,TGTGCCACCAGCAAAGACAGCTCTGGGGCCAACGTCCTGACTTTC,CATSKDSSGANVLTF
TRBV13,NA,NA,TRBJ2-3,TGTGCCAGCAGCCAACCCGCTATCACAGATACGCAGTATTTT,CASSQPAITDTQYF
TRBV5-4,TRBD1,NA,TRBJ2-7,TGTGCCAGCAGCCCGACCGGGACAGGGTTTTACGAGCAGTACTTC,CASSPTGTGFYEQYF
TRBV9,NA,NA,TRBJ2-7,TGTGCCTCGAACCGGGACACTCACTCCTACGAGCAGTACTTC,CASNRDTHSYEQYF
TRBV6-1,NA,NA,TRBJ2-5,TGTGCCAGCAGTCCTCCCCCGGACTACAAGTTCCCCACATGGGAGACCCAGTACTTC,CASSPPPDYKFPTWETQYF
TRBV30,NA,once,TRBJ1-1,TGTGCCTGGATTCCAAACCGGAACACTGAAGCTTTCTTT,CAWIPNRNTEAFF